One and the same sample provided the 28 T cell receptor beta chains below, sequenced in a study of cytomegalovirus exposure and HLA in healthy donors. The study ran its PCR with 60 Vbeta and 13 Jbeta primers. Only in-frame clones appear in the TCRdb table, and some are missing; sequencing was by immunoSEQ multiplex PCR. Of approximately 150,000 clones in the sample, 60% to 80% are singletons; the top ten hold almost 6.5%. The material sequenced was PBMCs. All receptors derive from a man in his forties in good health and CMV-seropositive.

The chain couples TRBV27 to TRBJ2-7; 9 nucleotides match TRBD1. Losses at the gene ends were 4 bases for V and 0 bases for J; bases not matched to a gene: 4. The CDR3 covers 15 residues. CDR1 is MNHEY and CDR2 is SMNVEV in the germline V gene (reference sequence). The CDR3 sequence is CASSSRQGDSYEQYF. The CDR3 DNA sequence: TGTGCCAGCAGTTCCAGACAGGGGGACTCCTACGAGCAGTACTTC.

The V and J genes are TRBV10-3 and TRBJ1-1, with TRBD1 as a possible D gene (6 bases). The CDR3 has 14 amino acids. CDR1 ENHRY and CDR2 SYGVKD come from the germline V gene. V lost 6 bases to trimming and J lost 0 bases, with 11 bases between them. CDR3 DNA: TGTGCCATCAGGACAGGCCTCATGAACACTGAAGCTTTCTTT. This translates into CAIRTGLMNTEAFF.

The chain employs TRBV28 and TRBJ1-2, with 7 bases aligning to TRBD1. Germline CDR1 is MDHEN and CDR2 is SYDVKM. There are 17 residues in the CDR3. With V trimmed by 3 bases and J by 4 bases, 14 bases remained unmatched. The CDR3 DNA is TGTGCCAGCAGTTTGCCGGGATTCGGACAGGATAGCTATGGCTACACCTTC. Residues: CASSLPGFGQDSYGYTF.

J is TRBJ2-5 and V is TRBV11-1, with a tentative D call TRBD1 (6 bases). V lost 5 bases, J lost 3 bases, and 13 bases lay in between. This CDR3 is 14 amino acids long. Germline CDR1 is SGHAT and CDR2 is FQDESV (reference sequence). The CDR3 loop reads CASSGQLAEETQYF. In DNA, the CDR3 is TGTGCCAGCAGCGGACAGCTAGCAGAAGAGACCCAGTACTTC.

This clone was picked up one time. This rearrangement joins TRBV28 to TRBJ2-1; tentative D call: TRBD1 (6 bases). Germline CDR1 and CDR2: MDHEN and SYDVKM. V lost 8 bases and J 2 bases, leaving 10 bases between the germline ends. The length of the CDR3 is 13 residues. The CDR3 region has the DNA TGTGCCAGCGGCAGGGGCCCCTACAATGAGCAGTTCTTC. Translated, it gives CASGRGPYNEQFF.

Worth noting for this clone: At one end, the junction sequence differs from germline, possibly due to a read error. V and J are TRBV19 and TRBJ2-4; TRBD2 might be the D (7 bases). Germline V gene data show CDR1 as LNHDA and CDR2 as SQIVND (reference sequence). The CDR3 is made up of 18 amino acids. The CDR3 here is CASSIRGAAGRAKNSQYF. CDR3 DNA sequence: TGTGCCAGTAGTATACGGGGGGCGGCGGGCCGGGCCAAAAACAGTCAGTACTTC.

This clone was seen only once. The chain employs TRBV30 and TRBJ2-1, with 13 bases aligning to TRBD2. CDR3 length equals 17 residues. CDR1 is GTSNPN and CDR2 is SVGIG in the germline V gene (reference sequence). V was clipped by 2 bases and J by 8 bases; unmatched bases: 12. CDR3 sequence: CAWSRLRTSGSVDEQFF. The CDR3 coding sequence is TGTGCCTGGAGTAGGCTAAGGACTAGCGGGAGTGTCGATGAGCAGTTCTTC.

The chain is built from TRBV19 and TRBJ2-3, with D maybe TRBD2 (6 bases). CDR1 and CDR2 from the germline V gene are LNHDA and SQIVND (reference sequence). The CDR3 has 15 residues. V was clipped by 3 bases and J by 3 bases, with 13 bases between them. CDR3 sequence: CASSIAGRDTDTQYF. CDR3 bases: TGTGCCAGTAGTATTGCGGGGAGAGATACAGATACGCAGTATTTT.

The DNA of the CDR3 is TGCGCCAGCAGCATTAACCGGGACTTAGAAGCTTTCTTT. This gives the protein CASSINRDLEAFF. V and J are TRBV5-1 and TRBJ1-1; perhaps TRBD1 as D (5 bases). From germline, CDR1 is SGHRS and CDR2 YFSETQ. Trimming pared 4 bases from V and 8 bases from J, leaving 15 bases between. The CDR3 loop spans 13 amino acids. Based on the CDR3 plus reference TRBV5-1 and TRBJ1-1, the full variable domain is KAGVTQTPRYLIKTRGQQVTLSCSPISGHRSVSWYQQTPGQGLQFLFEYFSETQRNKGNFPGRFSGRQFSNSRSEMNVSTLELGDSALYLCASSINRDLEAFFGQGTRLTVV.

The chain joins TRBV27 to TRBJ2-2, with 7 bases fitting TRBD1. The CDR3 totals 18 residues. With 6 bases clipped from V and 5 bases from J, the junction kept 18 bases outside the gene matches. CDR1 is MNHEY, CDR2 SMNVEV, per germline (reference sequence). CDR3 loop: CASRPLSLGGSGTGELFF. DNA of the CDR3: TGTGCCAGCAGACCTCTTTCGTTAGGGGGCTCTGGGACCGGGGAGCTGTTTTTT.

This chain links TRBV10-3 with TRBJ1-2; 7 positions match TRBD1. With 7 bases clipped from V and 7 bases from J, the junction kept 9 bases outside the gene matches. CDR1 and CDR2 from the germline V gene are ENHRY and SYGVKD. The CDR3 is 13 residues long. CDR3 sequence: CAITPQGEFGYTF. CDR3 coding DNA: TGTGCCATCACACCCCAGGGGGAATTTGGCTACACCTTC.

V is TRBV6-9 and J is TRBJ2-7, with D possibly being TRBD1 (6 bases). The CDR3 loop spans 14 amino acids. Germline V gene lookup returns CDR1 MNHGY and CDR2 SVAAGI. The V end lost 2 bases, the J end lost 7 bases, and 15 bases lay between the germline ends. Here the CDR3 DNA reads TGTGCCAGCAGTTATCGGACAGCCAGATGGGAGCAGTACTTC. Protein: CASSYRTARWEQYF.

The chain combines TRBV5-1 with TRBJ2-3; weak D call: TRBD2 (5 bases). V lost 5 bases to trimming and J lost 6 bases, with 22 bases between them. Germline CDR1 reads SGHRS; CDR2 reads YFSETQ. This CDR3 is built from 16 residues. Here the CDR3 reads CASSLHMDSRSDTQYF. The CDR3 bases are TGCGCCAGCAGTCTCCATATGGACTCAAGATCCGATACGCAGTATTTT. The whole variable domain, filled in from reference TRBV5-1 and TRBJ2-3, reads KAGVTQTPRYLIKTRGQQVTLSCSPISGHRSVSWYQQTPGQGLQFLFEYFSETQRNKGNFPGRFSGRQFSNSRSEMNVSTLELGDSALYLCASSLHMDSRSDTQYFGPGTRLTVL.

This chain uses TRBV14 with TRBJ2-2; 9 nucleotides align to TRBD2. Trimming removed 4 bases from V and 9 bases from J; junction bases left unmatched: 12. The CDR3 extends over 16 amino acids. The germline V gene has CDR1 SGHDN and CDR2 FVKESK. Here the CDR3 DNA reads TGTGCCAGCAGCCCGTCCATAGCGGGAGTTAGGAGGGAGCTGTTTTTT. Protein sequence: CASSPSIAGVRRELFF.

The chain carries TRBV7-9 and TRBJ2-1, with D perhaps TRBD2 (6 bases). The CDR3 is 17 amino acids. The V end lost 5 bases, the J end lost 2 bases, and 19 bases lay between the germline ends. Germline CDR1 is SEHNR and CDR2 is FQNEAQ (reference sequence). CDR3 protein: CASSPHNALAAYNEQFF. The DNA for the CDR3 is TGTGCCAGCAGCCCACACAACGCACTAGCTGCCTACAATGAGCAGTTCTTC.

This chain uses TRBV5-3 with TRBJ2-5, with 16 nucleotides matching TRBD2. TRBV5-3 is labeled an ORF, and its function is uncertain. V trimming: 4 bases; J trimming: 4 bases; junction bases outside the gene matches: 7. The CDR3 loop spans 17 amino acids. The DNA for the CDR3 is TGTGCCAGAAGCGCCGGGACTAGCGGGAGGGCCGGAGAGACCCAGTACTTC. The encoded protein is CARSAGTSGRAGETQYF.

This clone was counted between two and nine times. This chain links TRBV11-3 with TRBJ1-2, with TRBD1 matching 8 bases. Losses at the gene ends were 5 bases for V and 4 bases for J; bases not matched to a gene: 9. Per the germline V gene, CDR1 is SGHNT and CDR2 is YENEEA. The CDR3 length is 15 residues. The DNA for the CDR3 is TGTGCCAGCAGCCCGACAGGGGCAGCGGGCTATGGCTACACCTTC. Translation: CASSPTGAAGYGYTF.

The chain couples TRBV5-1 to TRBJ1-4, with a possible D match to TRBD1 (5 bases). The CDR3 length is 15 residues. The germline V gene encodes CDR1 SGHRS and CDR2 YFSETQ. Trimming took off 1 base at V and 3 bases at J, with 10 bases between the two ends. The CDR3 coding sequence is TGCGCCAGCAGCTTGCCGGGGGGACCTAATGAAAAACTGTTTTTT. Translated, it gives CASSLPGGPNEKLFF.

The J gene is TRBJ2-5, the V gene TRBV28; 9 positions agree with TRBD1. Trimming removed 6 bases from V and 5 bases from J; junction bases left unmatched: 4. Germline loops: CDR1 MDHEN, CDR2 SYDVKM. CDR3 length equals 13 residues. The CDR3 DNA is TGTGCCAGCAGGGATGGACAGGGGGAGACCCAGTACTTC. Protein: CASRDGQGETQYF. The full variable domain, rest sourced from reference TRBV28 and TRBJ2-5, is DVKVTQSSRYLVKRTGEKVFLECVQDMDHENMFWYRQDPGLGLRLIYFSYDVKMKEKGDIPEGYSVSREKKERFSLILESASTNQTSMYLCASRDGQGETQYFGPGTRLLVL.

The chain recombines TRBV6-4 with TRBJ1-1; tentatively, D is TRBD1 (5 bases). The V gene lost 7 bases and the J gene lost 5 bases, with 14 bases spanning the gap. Germline V gene lookup returns CDR1 MRHNA and CDR2 SNTAGT. CDR3 length equals 13 residues. The CDR3 is CASNQGVGTEAFF. The CDR3 DNA reads TGTGCCAGCAACCAGGGTGTAGGGACTGAAGCTTTCTTT.

This chain connects TRBV28 to TRBJ1-4; TRBD1 matches at 9 bases. The CDR3 totals 14 residues. Germline V gene data show CDR1 as MDHEN and CDR2 as SYDVKM. V lost 11 bases, J lost 7 bases, and 11 bases stayed unmatched. The CDR3 loop is CASARGQGFEKLFF. In DNA form, the CDR3 reads TGTGCCTCAGCAAGGGGACAGGGATTTGAAAAACTGTTTTTT. The full variable domain, its missing parts supplied by reference TRBV28 and TRBJ1-4, is DVKVTQSSRYLVKRTGEKVFLECVQDMDHENMFWYRQDPGLGLRLIYFSYDVKMKEKGDIPEGYSVSREKKERFSLILESASTNQTSMYLCASARGQGFEKLFFGSGTQLSVL.

The V gene is TRBV5-5, the J gene TRBJ1-4; TRBD1 matches at 8 bases. Looked up from germline, CDR1 is SGHKS and CDR2 is YYEKEE (reference sequence). J was trimmed by 1 base and V by 5 bases; bases with no gene match: 4. The CDR3 totals 15 residues. CDR3 bases: TGTGCCAGCAGATCAGGGGGCATAACTAATGAAAAACTGTTTTTT. Its protein is CASRSGGITNEKLFF.

V gene TRBV9 combines with J gene TRBJ2-1, with 10 bases identical to TRBD2. V lost 1 base and J lost 5; bases outside the gene matches: 18. The CDR3 loop spans 20 amino acids. The germline V gene has CDR1 SGDLS and CDR2 YYNGEE. The CDR3 DNA follows: TGTGCCAGCAGCGTATCTAAGTCTAGCGGGAGTGTGGGATCACACAATGAGCAGTTCTTC. Its protein product is CASSVSKSSGSVGSHNEQFF.

The chain carries TRBV5-1 and TRBJ1-4; no clear D gene. CDR3 length equals 16 residues. Trimming took 5 bases from V and 8 from J, leaving 22 bases between them. CDR1 SGHRS and CDR2 YFSETQ come from the germline V gene. CDR3 sequence reads: CASRQNLKRSGEKLFF. CDR3 nucleotide sequence: TGCGCCAGCAGACAAAACCTTAAACGGTCGGGGGAAAAACTGTTTTTT.

This clone was observed a single time. The CDR3 region has the DNA TGTGCCAGCAGCTTAAGACAGGGGGAAGGGACCCAGTACTTC. Protein: CASSLRQGEGTQYF. V is TRBV11-3 and J is TRBJ2-5, with 9 bases lining up with TRBD1. The germline V gene encodes CDR1 SGHNT and CDR2 YENEEA. J gave up 7 bases and V 2 bases, and 5 bases lay outside the gene matches. The CDR3 contains 14 residues.

The chain combines TRBV7-9 with TRBJ2-7, with TRBD2 matching 14 bases. The germline gives CDR1 SEHNR, CDR2 FQNEAQ (reference sequence). This CDR3 contains 13 residues. Trimming took 5 bases from V and 12 from J; bases not matched to a gene: 6. The CDR3 reads CASSAGTSGSWYF. In nucleotides, the CDR3 is TGTGCCAGCAGCGCCGGGACTAGCGGGAGCTGGTACTTC.

The chain joins TRBV28 to TRBJ2-3; the match to TRBD2 covers 9 bases. V was clipped by 8 bases and J by 6 bases; unmatched bases: 15. CDR3 length: 16 residues. The germline V gene encodes CDR1 MDHEN and CDR2 SYDVKM. The CDR3 coding sequence is TGTGCCAGCGGAAGTCTAGCGGGAACCGTCCGGGATACGCAGTATTTT. Amino acids: CASGSLAGTVRDTQYF.

This clone was counted only a few times. The chain's CDR3 is CATSRATLTAYEQYF. DNA of the CDR3: TGTGCCACCAGCAGAGCCACACTGACTGCCTACGAGCAGTACTTC. The gene calls are TRBV15 and TRBJ2-7; D unclear. Trimming took 1 base from V and 2 from J, leaving 12 bases between them. This CDR3 has 15 residues. Germline CDR1 and CDR2: LNHNV and YYDKDF (reference sequence).